A single sample is the source of the 4 T cell receptor beta chains below, sequenced in a study of T cells in Graves' hyperthyroidism and ophthalmopathy. Researchers amplified the TCR beta CDR3 regions from RNA transcripts. TCR CDR3 regions were first amplified by RT-PCR with HTBI primers. TCRdb recomputed calls from the multiplex PCR reads with MiXCR, one row per CDR3 protein. This table holds more than 450,000 distinct CDR3 sequences, 12% to 15% found once. The specimen was blood. These receptors originate from a woman in her forties with Graves' hyperthyroidism.

This clonotype has more than one count but fewer than ten. Since a much larger clone is just one base distant, this may be a read error. This CDR3 is CSAREETQCF. The CDR3 nucleotides read TGCAGTGCTAGAGAGGAGACCCAGTGCTTC. This rearrangement joins TRBV20-1 to TRBJ2-5; the D is unclear. This CDR3 is built from 10 residues. Germline CDR1 DFQATT, CDR2 SNEGSKA (reference sequence).

This sequence joins TRBV6-1 and TRBJ1-5; D uncertain. This CDR3 has 16 amino acids. V shed 7 bases and J shed 2 bases, with 18 bases lying between them. In germline, CDR1 is MNHNS, CDR2 SASEGT. Here the CDR3 DNA reads TGTGCCAGCACTCCATCCTTGGGTAATGGCAATCAGCCCCAGCATTTT. As protein: CASTPSLGNGNQPQHF.

This clonotype was recorded many times. The V and J genes are TRBV11-2 and TRBJ2-3; 8 nucleotides agree with TRBD1. The V segment lost 5 bases and the J segment 2 bases; nucleotides outside the gene matches: 9. Germline loops: CDR1 SGHAT, CDR2 FQNNGV. The length of the CDR3 is 16 residues. The CDR3 coding sequence is TGTGCCAGCAGCCTGATCGGGACAGGTACCACAGATACGCAGTATTTT. It yields the protein CASSLIGTGTTDTQYF.

There are many counts of this clonotype. The genes are TRBV12-3 or TRBV12-4 and TRBJ2-7, with D unresolved. CDR3 length equals 13 residues. The V gene lost 3 bases and the J gene lost 0 bases, with 6 bases spanning the gap. CDR3 protein: CASSFGFSYEQYF. The CDR3 DNA reads as TGTGCCAGCAGTTTCGGGTTCTCCTACGAGCAGTACTTC.